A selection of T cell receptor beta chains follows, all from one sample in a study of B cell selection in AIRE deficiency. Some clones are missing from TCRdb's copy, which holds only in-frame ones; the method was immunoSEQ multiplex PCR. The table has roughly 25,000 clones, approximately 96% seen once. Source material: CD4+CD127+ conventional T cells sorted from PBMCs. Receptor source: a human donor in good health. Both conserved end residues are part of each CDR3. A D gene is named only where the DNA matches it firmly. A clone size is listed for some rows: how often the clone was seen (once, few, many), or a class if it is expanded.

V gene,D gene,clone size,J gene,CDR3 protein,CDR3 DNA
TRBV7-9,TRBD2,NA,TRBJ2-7,CASSLWAWPSGSGEQYF,TGTGCCAGCAGCTTATGGGCATGGCCTAGCGGGTCGGGCGAGCAGTACTTC
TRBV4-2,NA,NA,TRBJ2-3,CASSRVQGWGGGTDTQYF,TGTGCCAGCAGCCGCGTCCAGGGTTGGGGCGGCGGGACAGATACGCAGTATTTT
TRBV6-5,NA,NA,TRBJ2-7,CASSPSRGSYEQYF,TGTGCCAGCAGTCCGTCCAGGGGTTCCTACGAGCAGTACTTC
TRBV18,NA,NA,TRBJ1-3,CASSPVQGYSGNTIYF,TGTGCCAGCTCACCGGTGCAGGGCTACTCTGGAAACACCATATATTTT
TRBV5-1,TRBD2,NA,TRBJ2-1,CASSPGLAGFDEQFF,TGCGCCAGCAGCCCGGGACTAGCGGGATTCGATGAGCAGTTCTTC
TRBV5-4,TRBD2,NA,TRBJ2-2,CASSAGGGAGNTGELFF,TGTGCCAGCAGCGCCGGGGGAGGGGCGGGGAACACCGGGGAGCTGTTTTTT
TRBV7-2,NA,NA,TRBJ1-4,CASSRRTDEKLFF,TGTGCCAGCAGCCGCCGGACCGATGAAAAACTGTTTTTT
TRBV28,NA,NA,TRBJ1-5,CASTDSSPQPQHF,TGTGCCAGCACCGACAGTTCTCCTCAGCCCCAGCATTTT
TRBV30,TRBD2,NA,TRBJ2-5,CAWSVSRSGRIGETQYF,TGTGCCTGGAGTGTTTCAAGAAGCGGGAGGATTGGAGAGACCCAGTACTTC
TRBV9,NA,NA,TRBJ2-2,CASSEGYRVTNTGELFF,TGTGCCAGCAGCGAGGGGTATCGAGTTACGAACACCGGGGAGCTGTTTTTT
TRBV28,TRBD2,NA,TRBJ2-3,CASSGSGRYTDTQYF,TGTGCCAGCAGTGGTAGCGGGAGGTATACAGATACGCAGTATTTT
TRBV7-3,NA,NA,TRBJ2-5,CASSPTGLQETQYF,TGTGCCAGCAGCCCGACAGGACTCCAAGAGACCCAGTACTTC
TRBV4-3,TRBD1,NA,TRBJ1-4,CASSRQGAEKLFF,TGCGCCAGCAGCCGACAGGGGGCGGAAAAACTGTTTTTT
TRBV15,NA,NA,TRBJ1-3,CATSKSGNTIYF,TGTGCCACCAGCAAGTCTGGAAACACCATATATTTT
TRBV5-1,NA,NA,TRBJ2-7,CASSSSGRPYEQYF,TGCGCCAGCAGCTCGTCGGGGCGGCCCTACGAGCAGTACTTC
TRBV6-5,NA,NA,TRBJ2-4,CASSYGGDGKNIQYF,TGTGCCAGCAGTTACGGAGGGGATGGCAAAAACATTCAGTACTTC
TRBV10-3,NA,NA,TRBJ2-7,CAIRPGQPEYEQYF,TGTGCCATCAGACCCGGACAGCCCGAGTACGAGCAGTACTTC
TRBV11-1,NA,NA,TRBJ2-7,CASSLDLGLYEQYF,TGTGCCAGCAGCTTAGACCTGGGACTCTACGAGCAGTACTTC
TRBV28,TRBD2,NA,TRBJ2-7,CASRGTSGRAPMTGYEQYF,TGTGCCAGCAGGGGGACTAGCGGGAGGGCTCCGATGACAGGCTACGAGCAGTACTTC
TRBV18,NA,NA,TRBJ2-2,CASSPPQGFTGVTHGELFF,TGTGCCAGCTCACCCCCCCAAGGCTTTACGGGAGTCACTCACGGGGAGCTGTTTTTT
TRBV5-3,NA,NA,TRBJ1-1,CASSLDRFTEAFF,TGTGCCAGCAGCCTAGACCGGTTCACTGAAGCTTTCTTT
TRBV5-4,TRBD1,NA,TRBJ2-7,CASSVPGQGSPREQYF,TGTGCCAGCAGCGTACCGGGACAGGGGTCTCCTAGAGAGCAGTACTTC
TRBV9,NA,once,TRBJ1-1,CASTGVPTGEAFF,TGTGCCAGCACGGGAGTGCCAACAGGTGAAGCTTTCTTT
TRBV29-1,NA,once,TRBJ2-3,CSVVRPPALFTDTQYF,TGCAGCGTTGTGAGACCCCCCGCATTGTTTACAGATACGCAGTATTTT
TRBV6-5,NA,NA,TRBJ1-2,CASSPDRTYGYTF,TGTGCCAGCAGTCCGGACAGAACCTATGGCTACACCTTC
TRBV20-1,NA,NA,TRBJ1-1,CTAGGAFF,TGCACTGCGGGGGGGGCTTTCTTT
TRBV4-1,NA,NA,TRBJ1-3,CASSQDGSGAAGNTIYF,TGCGCCAGCAGCCAAGATGGAAGTGGGGCCGCTGGAAACACCATATATTTT
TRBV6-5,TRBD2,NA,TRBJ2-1,CASYPGLAGNEQFF,TGTGCCAGCTACCCGGGACTAGCGGGCAATGAGCAGTTCTTC
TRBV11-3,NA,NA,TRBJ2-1,CASSPRGAWYNEQFF,TGTGCCAGCAGCCCCAGGGGGGCCTGGTACAATGAGCAGTTCTTC
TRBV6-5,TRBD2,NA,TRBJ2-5,CASRLAGEETQYF,TGTGCCAGCCGACTAGCGGGAGAAGAGACCCAGTACTTC
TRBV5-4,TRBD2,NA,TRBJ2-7,CASSWASGSNSEQYF,TGTGCCAGCAGCTGGGCTAGCGGGAGTAATTCCGAGCAGTACTTC
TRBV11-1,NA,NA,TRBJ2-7,CASSPVGGKYEQYF,TGTGCCAGCAGCCCCGTAGGGGGAAAATACGAGCAGTACTTC
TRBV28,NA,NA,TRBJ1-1,CASSSPLGVNTEAFF,TGTGCCAGCAGTTCTCCTTTAGGGGTGAACACTGAAGCTTTCTTT
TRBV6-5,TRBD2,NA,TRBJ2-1,CASSQVGGSYNEQFF,TGTGCCAGCAGTCAAGTGGGAGGGAGCTACAATGAGCAGTTCTTC
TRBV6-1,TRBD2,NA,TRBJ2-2,CASSSLAGPTGELFF,TGTGCCAGCAGTTCACTAGCGGGGCCCACCGGGGAGCTGTTTTTT
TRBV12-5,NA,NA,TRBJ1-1,CASGLWGVGTEAFF,TGTGCTAGTGGTCTCTGGGGGGTGGGCACTGAAGCTTTCTTT
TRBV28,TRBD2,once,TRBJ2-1,CASSLAGYRLAGERQFF,TGTGCCAGCAGTTTGGCAGGGTATCGCCTAGCGGGAGAAAGGCAGTTCTTC
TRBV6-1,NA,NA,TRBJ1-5,CASSGRGQHQPQHF,TGTGCCAGCAGTGGAAGAGGCCAACATCAGCCCCAGCATTTT
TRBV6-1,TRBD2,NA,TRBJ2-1,CASSERGNEQFF,TGTGCCAGCAGTGAGCGGGGGAATGAGCAGTTCTTC
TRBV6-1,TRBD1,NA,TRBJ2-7,CASSELGRGPKQYF,TGTGCCAGCAGTGAACTAGGCAGGGGGCCTAAGCAGTACTTC
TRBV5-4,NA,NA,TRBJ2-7,CASSSRGSDEQYF,TGTGCCAGCAGCTCGAGGGGGAGCGACGAGCAGTACTTC
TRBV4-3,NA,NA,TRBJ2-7,CASSQEEGRSRGYEQYF,TGCGCCAGCAGCCAAGAAGAGGGGCGGTCCCGAGGTTACGAGCAGTACTTC
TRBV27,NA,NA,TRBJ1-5,CASSFNNQPQHF,TGTGCCAGCAGTTTTAATAATCAGCCCCAGCATTTT
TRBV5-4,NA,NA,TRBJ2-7,CASSPPTGPSYEQYF,TGTGCCAGCAGCCCACCGACAGGACCTTCCTACGAGCAGTACTTC
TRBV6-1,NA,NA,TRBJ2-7,CASHINRVYEQYF,TGTGCCAGTCACATCAATAGGGTCTACGAGCAGTACTTC
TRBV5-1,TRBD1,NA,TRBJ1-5,CASSLQGGPNQPQHF,TGCGCCAGCAGCTTGCAGGGGGGGCCCAATCAGCCCCAGCATTTT
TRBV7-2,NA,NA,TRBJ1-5,CASSPRVQAQPQHF,TGTGCCAGCAGCCCAAGGGTGCAGGCTCAGCCCCAGCATTTT
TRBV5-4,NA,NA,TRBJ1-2,CASSLGQGDYGYTF,TGTGCCAGCAGCTTGGGGCAGGGAGACTATGGCTACACCTTC
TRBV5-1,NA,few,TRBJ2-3,CASSPTRMADTQYF,TGCGCCAGCAGCCCTACAAGGATGGCGGATACGCAGTATTTT
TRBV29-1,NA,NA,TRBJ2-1,CSVEGAESYNEQFF,TGCAGCGTTGAAGGGGCTGAATCCTACAATGAGCAGTTCTTC
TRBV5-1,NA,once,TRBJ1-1,CASSAGGDTEAFF,TGCGCCAGCAGCGCGGGTGGGGACACTGAAGCTTTCTTT
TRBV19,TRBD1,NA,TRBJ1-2,CASSPGQGNGYTF,TGTGCCAGTAGTCCCGGACAGGGGAATGGCTACACCTTC
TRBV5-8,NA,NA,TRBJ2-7,CASSLGPDSYEQYF,TGTGCCAGCAGCTTGGGGCCGGATTCCTACGAGCAGTACTTC
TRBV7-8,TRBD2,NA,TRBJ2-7,CASSQGSSGSFEQYF,TGTGCCAGCAGCCAAGGATCTAGCGGGAGCTTCGAGCAGTACTTC